These 16 T cell receptor beta chains originate from one sample sequenced in a study of cytomegalovirus exposure and HLA in healthy donors (dated by TCRdb to the late 2010s). The library came from the immunoSEQ multiplex PCR assay. The immuneACCESS repertoire file appears here via TCRdb, limited to in-frame rearrangements. These files lack a portion of the clones; in checked studies, under half of the deficit traces to unresolved V genes, and the cause of the others is not known. The sample contains over 200,000 clones, nearly 90% of them found a single time. The ten largest clones take up less than 0.4% of the sample. Sequenced sample: PBMCs. The source is a woman younger than 30 in good health and CMV-seronegative.

The gene calls are TRBV5-6 and TRBJ1-5, with 9 positions matching TRBD1. V dropped 4 bases and J dropped 3; count of bases not matched to a gene: 5. The germline CDR1 and CDR2 sequences are SGHDT and YYEEEE. This CDR3 comprises 15 residues. The CDR3 protein is CASSSRDRDNQPQHF. In DNA, the CDR3 is TGTGCCAGCAGCAGCCGGGACAGGGACAATCAGCCCCAGCATTTT.

The chain is built from TRBV11-2 and TRBJ2-1; D may be TRBD1 (5 bases). This CDR3 has 18 residues. Germline CDR1 SGHAT, CDR2 FQNNGV. Trimming took 5 bases from V and 0 from J, leaving 20 bases between them. The CDR3 DNA follows: TGTGCCAGCAGCACCCCCAAATGGCAGGGCCGCTCCTACAATGAGCAGTTCTTC. This codes for CASSTPKWQGRSYNEQFF.

The CDR3 DNA follows: TGCAGCGTTGAAGAGGGGGCGCTTGTATCAGATACGCAGTATTTT. This sequence encodes CSVEEGALVSDTQYF. J is TRBJ2-3 and V is TRBV29-1; a weak D match, TRBD1 (6 bases). Germline V lookup: CDR1 SQVTM, CDR2 ANQGSEA. Trimming left V 0 bases short and J 4 bases short, with 14 bases between. This CDR3 contains 15 residues.

The rearrangement links TRBV18 to TRBJ1-2, with 7 bases that match TRBD1. The CDR3 length is 14 residues. V lost 3 bases to trimming and J lost 5 bases; unmatched junction nucleotides: 6. The germline CDR1 and CDR2 sequences are KGHSH and LQKENI. For the CDR3, the DNA is TGTGCCAGCTCACCGCCAGGGGGACGATATGGCTACACCTTC. Protein sequence: CASSPPGGRYGYTF. Full variable domain (outside the CDR3, taken from reference TRBV18 and TRBJ1-2): NAGVMQNPRHLVRRRGQEARLRCSPMKGHSHVYWYRQLPEEGLKFMVYLQKENIIDESGMPKERFSAEFPKEGPSILRIQQVVRGDSAAYFCASSPPGGRYGYTFGSGTRLTVV.

The gene calls are TRBV7-9 and TRBJ2-2; TRBD1 matches 9 bases. The junction had 10 bases not matched to a gene; V was cut back by 6 bases and J by 2 bases. The CDR3 runs to 17 residues. Germline loops: CDR1 SEHNR, CDR2 FQNEAQ (reference sequence). The CDR3 DNA is TGTGCCAGCAGTCCCCCACCGGGACAGGGTAACACCGGGGAGCTGTTTTTT. Its protein is CASSPPPGQGNTGELFF.

The chain employs TRBV28 and TRBJ2-3; 8 bases are shared with TRBD2. J was trimmed by 5 bases and V by 5 bases; bases with no gene match: 9. Germline values: CDR1 MDHEN, CDR2 SYDVKM. The CDR3 is 15 amino acids. CDR3 loop: CASSATGLVKDTQYF. The CDR3 region has the DNA TGTGCCAGCAGTGCAACGGGACTAGTAAAAGATACGCAGTATTTT.

The rearrangement uses TRBV7-9 and TRBJ2-1; the match to TRBD1 covers 7 bases. Germline values: CDR1 SEHNR, CDR2 FQNEAQ (reference sequence). The V gene end was trimmed by 0 bases and the J gene end by 0 bases; junction bases not matched to a gene: 5. CDR3 length: 17 residues. CDR3 protein: CASSLAFNRGSYNEQFF. For the CDR3, the DNA is TGTGCCAGCAGCTTAGCCTTCAACAGGGGCTCCTACAATGAGCAGTTCTTC.

The chain joins TRBV6-1 to TRBJ1-1, with 7 bases matching TRBD1. Trimming at V came to 6 bases and at J to 5 bases, leaving 3 bases not matched to a gene. The CDR3 loop spans 12 amino acids. Looked up from germline, CDR1 is MNHNS and CDR2 is SASEGT. The DNA for the CDR3 is TGTGCCAGCAGGACAGGGTTAACTGAAGCTTTCTTT. This codes for CASRTGLTEAFF.

The rearrangement joins TRBV6-5 to TRBJ2-3; D unclear. The germline V gene encodes CDR1 MNHEY and CDR2 SVGAGI. CDR3 length equals 14 residues. V lost 0 bases and J 3 bases, leaving 7 bases between the germline ends. The CDR3: CASSYSAPTDTQYF. CDR3 bases: TGTGCCAGCAGTTACTCGGCCCCGACAGATACGCAGTATTTT.

This chain links TRBV5-5 with TRBJ1-1; no clear D. Germline-derived CDR1 and CDR2 are SGHKS and YYEKEE (reference sequence). The CDR3 is 12 amino acids. Trimming removed 0 bases from V and 7 bases from J, with 7 bases in between. Written as DNA, the CDR3 is TGTGCCAGCAGCTTGGAAGCATTTGAAGCTTTCTTT. Protein: CASSLEAFEAFF.

The genes are TRBV28 and TRBJ2-7, with 9 positions matching TRBD1. The CDR3 covers 15 residues. With V trimmed by 3 bases and J by 7 bases, 10 bases remained unmatched. From germline, CDR1 is MDHEN and CDR2 SYDVKM. The chain's CDR3 is CASSFRDRESREQYV. Here the CDR3 DNA reads TGTGCCAGCAGTTTCCGGGACAGGGAATCGAGGGAGCAGTACGTC.

The table lists this clone with a few counts. This chain links TRBV6-5 with TRBJ2-2, with D unclear. This CDR3 has 12 amino acids. Trimming shortened V by 2 bases and J by 5 bases, and 3 bases separated the two germline ends. Germline V gene sequence: CDR1 MNHEY, CDR2 SVGAGI. The CDR3, as DNA: TGTGCCAGCAGTTACCCGACCGGGGAGCTGTTTTTT. Protein product: CASSYPTGELFF.

The chain couples TRBV4-1 to TRBJ2-6, with 10 bases identical to TRBD1. This CDR3 has 20 residues. The V and J ends lost 1 base and 3 bases, in that order; junction bases with no gene match: 12. Germline V gene sequence: CDR1 MGHRA, CDR2 YSYEKL. The CDR3 DNA reads TGCGCCAGCAGCCAAGCAAGACTCCGGACAGGGGGTTTTGGGGCCAACGTCCTGACTTTC. Translation gives CASSQARLRTGGFGANVLTF.

The rearrangement links TRBV13 to TRBJ2-7, with 9 bases fitting TRBD1. This CDR3 has 17 amino acids. The trim removed 5 bases at V and 1 base at J, leaving 12 bases unmatched. Looked up from germline, CDR1 is PRHDT and CDR2 is FYEKMQ (reference sequence). CDR3 sequence: CASSETGTGSGSYEQYF. The CDR3 DNA sequence: TGTGCCAGCAGCGAGACCGGGACAGGGTCGGGATCCTACGAGCAGTACTTC.

The chain uses TRBV9 and TRBJ2-3; a possible D gene is TRBD2 (6 bases). Germline V gene data show CDR1 as SGDLS and CDR2 as YYNGEE. The V and J ends lost 0 bases and 2 bases respectively, with 10 bases between them. This CDR3 is built from 15 residues. CDR3 protein: CASSVGGVHTDTQYF. Written as DNA, the CDR3 is TGTGCCAGCAGCGTAGGCGGGGTTCACACAGATACGCAGTATTTT. Filled out from reference TRBV9 and TRBJ2-3, the complete variable domain reads DSGVTQTPKHLITATGQRVTLRCSPRSGDLSVYWYQQSLDQGLQFLIQYYNGEERAKGNILERFSAQQFPDLHSELNLSSLELGDSALYFCASSVGGVHTDTQYFGPGTRLTVL.

The V and J genes are TRBV11-3 and TRBJ1-1; D gene unclear. Between the trimmed V and J ends, which lost 4 bases and 8 bases, there was a span of 11 bases. The germline gives CDR1 SGHNT, CDR2 YENEEA. The CDR3 sequence is 12 residues long. The CDR3 bases are TGTGCCAGCAGCTCCCCGTCGGGAGAAGCTTTCTTT. Translation: CASSSPSGEAFF.